This is a list of T cell receptor beta chains from one sample in a study of PD-L1 blockade in urothelial cancer. The protocol was immunoSEQ multiplex PCR, while the TCRdb copy is restricted to in-frame clones and leaves out a portion. The sample has around 100,000 clones; 70% to 85% are singletons. Sequencing used PBMCs, obtained around atezolizumab (anti-PD-L1) treatment. These receptors all stem from a man between 45 and 60 years old with urothelial cancer. CDR3s include the opening cysteine and the closing phenylalanine or tryptophan. A D gene is named only where the DNA matches it firmly. Clone sizes are given selectively: once, few, many, or a class where the clone is expanded.

- | TRBJ1-4 | - | TRBV28 | TGTGCCAGCAGTGTGGGGCCTGGGGTGGAAAAACTGTTTTTT | CASSVGPGVEKLFF
once | TRBJ2-1 | TRBD2 | TRBV11-3 | TGTGCCAGCAGCGTTAGCGGGATCTACAATGAGCAGTTCTTC | CASSVSGIYNEQFF
- | TRBJ2-3 | - | TRBV18 | TGTGCCAGCTCACCGAGGCAAACCCCCACAGATACGCAGTATTTT | CASSPRQTPTDTQYF
- | TRBJ2-3 | - | TRBV6-6 | TGTGCCAGCAGTTACCGTTCGGAGAGTGTCCAAGATACGCAGTATTTT | CASSYRSESVQDTQYF
- | TRBJ1-2 | - | TRBV4-1 | TGCGCCAGCAGCCAAGACAGGGCATACTATGGCTACACCTTC | CASSQDRAYYGYTF
- | TRBJ1-5 | TRBD1 | TRBV28 | TGCGCCGCCCCCCCCCGGACAGGAATAGGTTATAGCAATCAGCCCCAGCATTTT | CAAPPRTGIGYSNQPQHF
- | TRBJ1-5 | TRBD1 | TRBV5-6 | TGTGCCAGCAGCTCAACAGGGGTGAGCAATCAGCCCCAGCATTTT | CASSSTGVSNQPQHF
- | TRBJ1-5 | - | TRBV28 | TGTGCCAGCAGGCAGGGGACCGCTCAGCCCCAGCATTTT | CASRQGTAQPQHF
- | TRBJ1-1 | - | TRBV6-5 | TGTGCCAGCAGCCCTGACATGAACACTGAAGCTTTCTTT | CASSPDMNTEAFF
- | TRBJ2-5 | - | TRBV28 | TGTGCCAGCACGGCTAGTCAAGAGACCCAGTACTTC | CASTASQETQYF
- | TRBJ2-3 | - | TRBV7-3 | TGTGCCAGCAGCCGCACGGGAGATACGCAGTATTTT | CASSRTGDTQYF
- | TRBJ2-1 | - | TRBV2 | TGTGCCAGCAGTGTAATTACGGGGAATGAGCAGTTCTTC | CASSVITGNEQFF
- | TRBJ2-3 | TRBD2 | TRBV2 | TGTGCCAGTACTATCGAGGTAGCGGGACCTAGCACAGATACGCAGTATTTT | CASTIEVAGPSTDTQYF
- | TRBJ2-1 | - | TRBV27 | TGTGCCAGCAGTTTTAGTTCCTCCTACAATGAGCAGTTCTTC | CASSFSSSYNEQFF
- | TRBJ1-5 | TRBD1 | TRBV4-1 | TGCGCCAGCAGCCAAGCAACAGGGGTAGTGAGTCAGCCCCAGCATTTT | CASSQATGVVSQPQHF
- | TRBJ1-5 | TRBD1 | TRBV28 | TGTGCCAGCAGGACCTCGGGACAGCCCCCGACCCAGCATTTT | CASRTSGQPPTQHF
- | TRBJ1-1 | - | TRBV7-8 | TGTGCCAGCAGCTTAACTAACACTGAAGCTTTCTTT | CASSLTNTEAFF
few | TRBJ2-1 | TRBD2 | TRBV28 | TGTGCCAGCAGTTTACGACTAGCCCCGTATGGTTACAATGAGCAGTTCTTC | CASSLRLAPYGYNEQFF
- | TRBJ2-1 | TRBD2 | TRBV5-4 | TGTGCCAGCAGCTTATCGGGACTAGCGGGGGATGAGCAGTTCTTC | CASSLSGLAGDEQFF
- | TRBJ2-7 | TRBD2 | TRBV7-2 | TGTGCCAGCAGCTTAGGACTAGCGGGACCCTACGAGCAGTACTTC | CASSLGLAGPYEQYF
- | TRBJ2-1 | - | TRBV15 | TGTGCCACCAGCAGAAAGAAGGCTAGCGTCTTGGTAGAGCAGTTCTTC | CATSRKKASVLVEQFF
- | TRBJ1-6 | TRBD1 | TRBV6-5 | TGTGCCAGCCGACGGACAGGGGGGAATTCACCCCTCCACTTT | CASRRTGGNSPLHF
- | TRBJ2-5 | TRBD2 | TRBV2 | TGTGCCACCGGACTAGCCCAATCTGCGACCCAGTACTTC | CATGLAQSATQYF
- | TRBJ2-7 | TRBD2 | TRBV28 | TGTGCCAGCAGACCAGGGGCGGGAGGGTCGCGGGAGCAGTACTTC | CASRPGAGGSREQYF
few | TRBJ1-3 | TRBD1 | TRBV30 | TGTGCCTGGAGTGTGGACAGGGACTCTGGAAACACCATATATTTT | CAWSVDRDSGNTIYF
- | TRBJ1-1 | - | TRBV6-5 | TGTGCCAGCAGTTACTCCCTGACTGGCAGGAACACTGAAGCTTTCTTT | CASSYSLTGRNTEAFF
- | TRBJ2-7 | TRBD2 | TRBV28 | TGTGCCAGCAGTCTCTTTTTGGGACTAGCGGGAGAATTCTACGAGCAGTACTTC | CASSLFLGLAGEFYEQYF
- | TRBJ1-2 | TRBD1 | TRBV6-1 | TGTGCCAGCGAGGCAGGGGGCTTTGGTGGCTACACCTTC | CASEAGGFGGYTF
- | TRBJ1-2 | - | TRBV2 | TGTGCCAGCAGGGAACAGGCTATCTATGGCTACACCTTC | CASREQAIYGYTF
- | TRBJ2-1 | TRBD2 | TRBV4-1 | TGCGCCAGCAGACAATCGCCCGGACTAGCGGAGAGCTCCTACAATGAGCAGTTCTTC | CASRQSPGLAESSYNEQFF
- | TRBJ2-3 | TRBD2 | TRBV5-4 | TGTGCCAGCAGCCTCCGGACTAGCGCAAGCACAGATACGCAGTATTTT | CASSLRTSASTDTQYF
- | TRBJ1-6 | TRBD1 | TRBV11-2 | TGTGCCAGCAGGCGGACAGGGGCTGAATCACCCCTCCACTTT | CASRRTGAESPLHF
- | TRBJ2-4 | - | TRBV5-1 | TGCGCCAGCAGCTTGGCCGGGGAGGCCAAAAACATTCAGTACTTC | CASSLAGEAKNIQYF
- | TRBJ2-5 | TRBD1 | TRBV7-2 | TGTGCCAGCAGCATCAGAACAGGGGGCTGGGAGACCCAGTACTTC | CASSIRTGGWETQYF
- | TRBJ2-1 | - | TRBV5-1 | TGCGCCAGCAGCTTGGAAGGTAGGGGGAATGAGCAGTTCTTC | CASSLEGRGNEQFF
- | TRBJ2-1 | - | TRBV6-6 | TGTGCCAGCACCAAGCGAGATGAGCAGTTCTTC | CASTKRDEQFF
- | TRBJ2-1 | TRBD2 | TRBV10-3 | TGTGCCATCAGTGGGACTAGCGGATACAATGAGCAGTTCTTC | CAISGTSGYNEQFF
- | TRBJ1-5 | - | TRBV5-6 | TGTGCCAGCAGCTTGTATAGCGGAATTGGCAATCAGCCCCAGCATTTT | CASSLYSGIGNQPQHF
once | TRBJ2-3 | - | TRBV27 | TGTGCCAGCAGATCCTGGACACTAGCAGACATAGATACGCAGTATTTT | CASRSWTLADIDTQYF
- | TRBJ1-4 | TRBD1 | TRBV9 | TGTGCCAGCAGCGTAGGACAGGGGAGAGGTGAAAAACTGTTTTTT | CASSVGQGRGEKLFF
- | TRBJ2-1 | - | TRBV29-1 | TGCAGCGTTGATATTAATGTGGGCTATGAGCAGTTCTTC | CSVDINVGYEQFF
- | TRBJ1-5 | - | TRBV28 | TGTGCCAGCAGTTTATTTTCAGGGTTTCAGCCCCAGCATTTT | CASSLFSGFQPQHF
few | TRBJ1-6 | TRBD1 | TRBV6-1 | TGTGCCAGCAGGACAGGGAGCGATTCACCCCTCCACTTT | CASRTGSDSPLHF
- | TRBJ1-2 | TRBD1 | TRBV6-4 | TGTGCCAGCAGGGACAGGGGGAAGAACTATGGCTACACCTTC | CASRDRGKNYGYTF
- | TRBJ2-1 | - | TRBV19 | TGTGCCAGTAGACCCCAGATTGGGAGCTCCTACAATGAGCAGTTCTTC | CASRPQIGSSYNEQFF
- | TRBJ1-1 | - | TRBV19 | TGTGCCAGTAGTCCCTATGGCACTGAAGCTTTCTTT | CASSPYGTEAFF
- | TRBJ2-1 | TRBD2 | TRBV18 | TGTGCCAGCTCACCTCGGGGTAGCGGGAGCCTATCCGATGAGCAGTTCTTC | CASSPRGSGSLSDEQFF
- | TRBJ2-2 | - | TRBV5-1 | TGCGCCAGCAGCTTAGGGACTGGCACCGGGGAGCTGTTTTTT | CASSLGTGTGELFF